The 14 T cell receptor beta chains reported below all come from one sample, sequenced in a study of cytomegalovirus exposure and HLA in healthy donors. In the PCR, 60 Vbeta and 13 Jbeta primers were used. Data came from immunoSEQ multiplex PCR; TCRdb stores just in-frame clones and leaves some out. The sample consists of 150,000 to 200,000 clones, 60% to 80% of them appearing once. Specimen: PBMCs. The receptors shown here come from a woman aged 40 to 55 in good health and CMV-seropositive.

The chain has TRBV6-6 and TRBJ1-5; no clear D gene. The germline V gene has CDR1 MNHNY and CDR2 SVGAGI (reference sequence). Trimming left V 3 bases short and J 4 bases short, with 4 bases between. The CDR3 has 12 amino acids. The CDR3, as DNA: TGTGCCAGCAGTTATAGAAATCAGCCCCAGCATTTT. This translates into CASSYRNQPQHF.

This sequence joins TRBV6-6 and TRBJ1-1; D remains unclear. Germline V CDR1 and CDR2: MNHNY, SVGAGI (reference sequence). Deletions cut 11 bases from V and 1 base from J, with 11 bases between. The CDR3 loop spans 12 amino acids. The CDR3 DNA reads TGTGCCGTCACACCCGCGAACACTGAAGCTTTCTTT. Its protein is CAVTPANTEAFF.

The chain recombines TRBV28 with TRBJ1-2, with 8 bases lining up with TRBD1. With 1 base clipped from V and 8 bases from J, the junction kept 9 bases outside the gene matches. Per germline, CDR1 MDHEN and CDR2 SYDVKM. There are 15 residues in the CDR3. CDR3 region: CASSLFGDRGHGYTF. In nucleotides, the CDR3 is TGTGCCAGCAGTTTATTCGGAGACAGGGGACACGGCTACACCTTC.

The V and J genes are TRBV18 and TRBJ2-5, with 10 positions matching TRBD2. This CDR3 has 16 amino acids. V was clipped by 0 bases and J by 1 base; unmatched bases: 2. Germline-derived CDR1 and CDR2 are KGHSH and LQKENI. In DNA form, the CDR3 reads TGTGCCAGCTCACCACCGGGACTAGCGCTCCAAGAGACCCAGTACTTC. This encodes CASSPPGLALQETQYF.

This clone was detected only once. The genes are TRBV30 and TRBJ2-3; a possible D gene is TRBD1 (5 bases). The CDR3 covers 16 residues. Germline CDR1 reads GTSNPN; CDR2 reads SVGIG (reference sequence). The V end lost 0 bases, the J end lost 6 bases, and 19 bases lay between the germline ends. CDR3 residues: CAWSVLLDRSMDTQYF. As DNA, the CDR3 is TGTGCCTGGAGTGTACTTCTAGACAGATCAATGGATACGCAGTATTTT.

DNA for the CDR3: TGTGCCAGCAGTTTCCTGGGACAGCTTAACTATGGCTACACCTTC. It translates to CASSFLGQLNYGYTF. The chain employs TRBV27 and TRBJ1-2, with 7 nucleotides matching TRBD1. Germline CDR1 is MNHEY and CDR2 is SMNVEV (reference sequence). This CDR3 has 15 amino acids. V trimming: 3 bases; J trimming: 1 base; junction bases outside the gene matches: 5.

This clone showed up just a few times. The chain combines TRBV7-9 with TRBJ2-5; 9 bases are a match to TRBD1. The V segment lost 3 bases and the J segment 5 bases; nucleotides outside the gene matches: 7. The CDR3 loop spans 15 amino acids. Germline values: CDR1 SEHNR, CDR2 FQNEAQ (reference sequence). This CDR3 is CASSLGQGIEETQYF. The CDR3 DNA sequence: TGTGCCAGCAGCTTGGGACAGGGTATCGAGGAGACCCAGTACTTC.

V is TRBV4-3 and J is TRBJ1-6, with D tentatively TRBD1 (5 bases). The V gene lost 0 bases and the J gene lost 13 bases, with 13 bases spanning the gap. The germline gives CDR1 LGHNA, CDR2 YSLEER. The CDR3 is made up of 14 amino acids. Here the CDR3 reads CASSQDSGYYPLHF. The CDR3 DNA reads TGCGCCAGCAGCCAAGATTCAGGGTATTACCCCCTCCACTTT.

The V gene is TRBV18, the J gene TRBJ2-1; tentatively, D is TRBD2 (6 bases). This CDR3 comprises 15 residues. Germline V gene sequence: CDR1 KGHSH, CDR2 LQKENI. V dropped 2 bases and J dropped 0 bases, with 8 bases sitting between them. This chain's CDR3 is CASSPAGSSYNEQFF. The CDR3 nucleotides are TGTGCCAGCTCACCAGCCGGGAGCTCCTACAATGAGCAGTTCTTC.

The V call is TRBV7-2, the J call TRBJ1-1; TRBD1 might be the D (5 bases). The length of the CDR3 is 14 residues. CDR1 is SGHTA and CDR2 is FQGNSA in the germline V gene. Trimming took 5 bases from V and 1 from J, leaving 11 bases between them. CDR3 bases: TGTGCCAGCAGCAAGGACAAGCCGAACACTGAAGCTTTCTTT. Its protein product is CASSKDKPNTEAFF. Full variable domain (remainder filled in from reference TRBV7-2 and TRBJ1-1): GAGVSQSPSNKVTEKGKDVELRCDPISGHTALYWYRQSLGQGLEFLIYFQGNSAPDKSGLPSDRFSAERTGGSVSTLTIQRTQQEDSAVYLCASSKDKPNTEAFFGQGTRLTVV.

The sample holds a few counts of this clone. The rearrangement links TRBV5-1 to TRBJ2-7; 7 nucleotides agree with TRBD2. The CDR3 totals 15 residues. J gave up 6 bases and V 0 bases, and 9 bases lay outside the gene matches. Per germline, CDR1 SGHRS and CDR2 YFSETQ. The CDR3 region is CASSLEAGDTTEQYF. The DNA for the CDR3 is TGCGCCAGCAGCTTGGAGGCGGGGGATACTACCGAGCAGTACTTC.

The chain is built from TRBV9 and TRBJ2-1, with 12 bases identical to TRBD2. The ends lost 7 bases at V and 7 bases at J; junction bases unmatched: 9. The CDR3 totals 15 residues. Germline CDR1 is SGDLS and CDR2 is YYNGEE. The CDR3 DNA reads as TGTGCCAGCGGGCTAGCGGGAGGGCCGGGGAATGAGCAGTTCTTC. This translates into CASGLAGGPGNEQFF.

CDR3 DNA sequence: TGTGCCAGCAGCTTTGGGGTAGCGGGAGGCACAGATACGCAGTATTTT. Protein sequence: CASSFGVAGGTDTQYF. The chain couples TRBV7-6 to TRBJ2-3, with 9 bases that match TRBD2. CDR1 and CDR2 (germline): SGHVS, FNYEAQ. Germline trimming cut 3 bases from V and 1 base from J; bases unmatched to any gene: 5. The CDR3 sequence is 16 residues long.

Note on this clone: The junction and the germline gene differ at one end; a read error may be behind it. This chain joins TRBV6-1 and TRBJ2-7; 8 nucleotides match TRBD1. This CDR3 is built from 11 residues. Germline-derived CDR1 and CDR2 are MNHNS and SASEGT. CDR3 nucleotides: TGTGCCAGCAGGGAACAGACAGGGGCAATCTTC. It is translated as CASREQTGAIF.